This T cell receptor beta chain derives from a study of identical twins. The donor group consisted entirely of healthy Caucasians. V was cut by 6 bases and J by 6 bases, with 20 bases left in between. Germline-derived CDR1 and CDR2 are MDHEN and SYDVKM. The CDR3 is 15 amino acids. This clonotype was recorded a few times. Its antigen is currently unknown. Using its own MiXCR run on the 5' RACE reads, TCRdb lists one record per CDR3 protein. The sample includes roughly 250,000 distinct CDR3 sequences, approximately 7.3% of them seen just once. Study outcomes and limitations: Whereas memory repertoires showed no such difference, abundant cord blood beta clonotypes carried fewer insertions. With beta out-of-frame sequences, excess sharing by twins was weaker. The models systematically underestimated how much out-of-frame TCR alpha was shared in monozygotic twins.

These records were also assigned to another study, of yellow fever vaccine responses in identical twins.

This rearrangement joins TRBV28 to TRBJ1-1, with TRBD1 as a possible D gene (6 bases). The TCR sequence derives from a woman aged 18-35 years in good health. Sequencing input: CD8+ T cells sorted from blood. CDR3 in DNA: TGTGCCAGCAGAAGACCGGGGGCGCCGCGTGCTGAAGCTTTCTTT. It codes for CASRRPGAPRAEAFF.